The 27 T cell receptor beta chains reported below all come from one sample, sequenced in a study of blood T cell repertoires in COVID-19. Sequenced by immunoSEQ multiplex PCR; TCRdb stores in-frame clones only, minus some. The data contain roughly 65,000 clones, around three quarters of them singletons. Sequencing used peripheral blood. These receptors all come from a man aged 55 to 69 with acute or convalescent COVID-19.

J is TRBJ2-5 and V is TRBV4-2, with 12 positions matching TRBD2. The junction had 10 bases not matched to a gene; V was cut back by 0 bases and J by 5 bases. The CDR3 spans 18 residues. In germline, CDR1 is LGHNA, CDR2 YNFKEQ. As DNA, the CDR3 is TGTGCCAGCAGCCAAGATTCGCTAGCGGGGGGGCGGGTTGAGACCCAGTACTTC. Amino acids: CASSQDSLAGGRVETQYF.

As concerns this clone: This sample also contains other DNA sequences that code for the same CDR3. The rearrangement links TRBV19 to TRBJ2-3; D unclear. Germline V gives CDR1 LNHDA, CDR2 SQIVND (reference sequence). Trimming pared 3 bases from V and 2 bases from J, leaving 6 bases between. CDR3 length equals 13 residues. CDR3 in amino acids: CASSIRDTDTQYF. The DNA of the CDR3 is TGTGCCAGTAGTATCCGAGACACAGATACGCAGTATTTT. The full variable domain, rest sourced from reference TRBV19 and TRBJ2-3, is DGGITQSPKYLFRKEGQNVTLSCEQNLNHDAMYWYRQDPGQGLRLIYYSQIVNDFQKGDIAEGYSVSREKKESFPLTVTSAQKNPTAFYLCASSIRDTDTQYFGPGTRLTVL.

The CDR3 nucleotides read TGTGCCATCAGCGGGGGGAGCCAGAGCACCGGGGAGCTGTTTTTT. This gives the protein CAISGGSQSTGELFF. The chain couples TRBV10-3 to TRBJ2-2, with 7 bases that match TRBD2. Per the germline V gene, CDR1 is ENHRY and CDR2 is SYGVKD. V gave up 6 bases and J gave up 4 bases; unmatched junction bases: 8. This CDR3 spans 15 amino acids.

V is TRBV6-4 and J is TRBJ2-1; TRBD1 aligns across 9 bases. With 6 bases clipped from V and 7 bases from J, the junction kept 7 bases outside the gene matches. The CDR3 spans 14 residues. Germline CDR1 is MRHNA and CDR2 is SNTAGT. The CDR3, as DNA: TGTGCCAGCAGAATGACAGGGGGGGAGAATGAGCAGTTCTTC. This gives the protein CASRMTGGENEQFF.

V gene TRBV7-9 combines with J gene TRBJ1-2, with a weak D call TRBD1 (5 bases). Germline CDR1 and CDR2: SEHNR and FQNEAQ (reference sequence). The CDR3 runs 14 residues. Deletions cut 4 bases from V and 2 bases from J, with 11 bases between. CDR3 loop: CASSSQQGNYGYTF. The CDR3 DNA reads TGTGCCAGCAGCTCCCAGCAGGGAAACTATGGCTACACCTTC.

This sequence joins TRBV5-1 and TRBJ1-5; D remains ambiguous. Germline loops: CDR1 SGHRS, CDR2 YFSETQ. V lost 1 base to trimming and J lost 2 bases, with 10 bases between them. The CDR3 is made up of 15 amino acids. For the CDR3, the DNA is TGCGCCAGCAGCTTGTCGGGTATCGGCAATCAGCCCCAGCATTTT. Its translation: CASSLSGIGNQPQHF.

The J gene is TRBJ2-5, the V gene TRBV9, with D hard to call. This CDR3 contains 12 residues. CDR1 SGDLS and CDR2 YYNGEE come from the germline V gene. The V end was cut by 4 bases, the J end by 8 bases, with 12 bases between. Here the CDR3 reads CASSPEERTQYF. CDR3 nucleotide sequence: TGTGCCAGCAGCCCAGAGGAGAGAACCCAGTACTTC. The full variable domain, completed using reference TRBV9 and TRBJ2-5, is DSGVTQTPKHLITATGQRVTLRCSPRSGDLSVYWYQQSLDQGLQFLIQYYNGEERAKGNILERFSAQQFPDLHSELNLSSLELGDSALYFCASSPEERTQYFGPGTRLLVL.

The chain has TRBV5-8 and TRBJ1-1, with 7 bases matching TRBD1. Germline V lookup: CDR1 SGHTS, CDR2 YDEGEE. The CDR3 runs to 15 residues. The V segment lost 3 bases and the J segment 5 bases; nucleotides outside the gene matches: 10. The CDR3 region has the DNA TGTGCCAGCAGCTCAGGAGCAGGGGGATGGACTGAAGCTTTCTTT. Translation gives CASSSGAGGWTEAFF.

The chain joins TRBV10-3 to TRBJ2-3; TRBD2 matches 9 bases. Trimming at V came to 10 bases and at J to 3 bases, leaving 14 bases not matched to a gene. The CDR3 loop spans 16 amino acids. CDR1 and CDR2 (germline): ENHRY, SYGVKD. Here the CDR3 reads CATNLLAGSPTDTQYF. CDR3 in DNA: TGTGCCACCAACCTGCTAGCGGGGTCCCCAACAGATACGCAGTATTTT.

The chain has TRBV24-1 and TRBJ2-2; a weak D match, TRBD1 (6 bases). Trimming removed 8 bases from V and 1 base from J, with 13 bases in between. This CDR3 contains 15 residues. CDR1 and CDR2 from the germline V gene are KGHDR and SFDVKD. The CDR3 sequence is CATTDRRKNTGELFF. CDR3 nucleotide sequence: TGTGCCACCACAGACAGGAGGAAGAACACCGGGGAGCTGTTTTTT.

The DNA of the CDR3 is TGTGCCAGCAGCCCCCCAGGGAGGGCTGAAGCTTTCTTT. Translated, it gives CASSPPGRAEAFF. The J gene is TRBJ1-1, the V gene TRBV7-2, with D maybe TRBD1 (5 bases). The germline V and J ends were trimmed by 5 bases and 6 bases, with 13 bases remaining between them. The germline gives CDR1 SGHTA, CDR2 FQGNSA. The CDR3 totals 13 residues.

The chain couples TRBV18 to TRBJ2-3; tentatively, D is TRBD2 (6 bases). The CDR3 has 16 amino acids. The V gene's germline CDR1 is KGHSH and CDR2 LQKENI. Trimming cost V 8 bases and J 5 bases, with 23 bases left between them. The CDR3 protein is CASVGGAEPSIDTQYF. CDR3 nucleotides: TGTGCCAGCGTCGGGGGAGCAGAGCCATCCATAGATACGCAGTATTTT.

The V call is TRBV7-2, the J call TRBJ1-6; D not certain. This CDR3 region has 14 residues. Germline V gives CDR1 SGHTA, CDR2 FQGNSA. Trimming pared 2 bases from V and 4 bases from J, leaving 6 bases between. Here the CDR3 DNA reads TGTGCCAGCAGCTTAACTAGTTATAATTCACCCCTCCACTTT. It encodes CASSLTSYNSPLHF.

CDR3 DNA: TGTGCCAGCAGTCCAGGGTCTGGAAACACCATATATTTT. Its protein is CASSPGSGNTIYF. The rearrangement links TRBV7-2 to TRBJ1-3, with D perhaps matching TRBD1 (5 bases). There are 13 residues in the CDR3. Germline CDR1 reads SGHTA; CDR2 reads FQGNSA. Trimming left V 6 bases short and J 1 base short, with 7 bases between.

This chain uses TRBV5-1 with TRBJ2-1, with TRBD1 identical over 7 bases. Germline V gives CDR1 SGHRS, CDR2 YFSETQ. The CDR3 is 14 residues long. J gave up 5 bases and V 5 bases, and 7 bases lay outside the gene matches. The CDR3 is CASSEQGTNNEQFF. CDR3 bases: TGCGCCAGCAGTGAACAGGGGACGAACAATGAGCAGTTCTTC.

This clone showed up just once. This chain's CDR3 is CASSLQGNNEKLFF. In DNA, the CDR3 is TGTGCCAGCAGTTTACAGGGGAATAATGAAAAACTGTTTTTT. The chain is built from TRBV2 and TRBJ1-4; 7 bases map to TRBD1. Germline values: CDR1 SNHLY, CDR2 FYNNEI. CDR3 length: 14 residues. V lost 5 bases to trimming and J lost 4 bases; unmatched junction nucleotides: 4.

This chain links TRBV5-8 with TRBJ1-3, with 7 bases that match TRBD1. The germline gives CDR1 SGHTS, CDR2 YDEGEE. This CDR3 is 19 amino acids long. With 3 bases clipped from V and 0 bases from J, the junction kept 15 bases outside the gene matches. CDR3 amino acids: CASSSFSARGPYSGNTIYF. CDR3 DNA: TGTGCCAGCAGCTCCTTTTCGGCGAGGGGGCCATACTCTGGAAACACCATATATTTT.

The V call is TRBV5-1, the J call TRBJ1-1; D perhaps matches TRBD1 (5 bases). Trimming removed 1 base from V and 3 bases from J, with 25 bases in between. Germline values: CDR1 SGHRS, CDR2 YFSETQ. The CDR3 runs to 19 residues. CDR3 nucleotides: TGCGCCAGCAGCTTGTATGCAGGGAGGGAAACATTAGTGGACACTGAAGCTTTCTTT. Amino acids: CASSLYAGRETLVDTEAFF.

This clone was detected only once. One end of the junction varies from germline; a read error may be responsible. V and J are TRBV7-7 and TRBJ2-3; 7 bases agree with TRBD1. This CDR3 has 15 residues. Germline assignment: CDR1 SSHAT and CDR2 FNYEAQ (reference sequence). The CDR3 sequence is CASSLAGQGTDTQYF. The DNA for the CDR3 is TGTGCTAGCAGCTTAGCAGGACAGGGCACAGATACGCAGTATTTT.

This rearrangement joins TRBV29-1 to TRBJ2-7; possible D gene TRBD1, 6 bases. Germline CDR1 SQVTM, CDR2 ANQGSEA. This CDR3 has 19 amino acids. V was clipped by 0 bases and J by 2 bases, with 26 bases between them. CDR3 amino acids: CSVEEKARGWGDPPYEQYF. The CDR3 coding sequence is TGCAGCGTTGAAGAGAAGGCTAGGGGGTGGGGAGACCCACCCTACGAGCAGTACTTC.

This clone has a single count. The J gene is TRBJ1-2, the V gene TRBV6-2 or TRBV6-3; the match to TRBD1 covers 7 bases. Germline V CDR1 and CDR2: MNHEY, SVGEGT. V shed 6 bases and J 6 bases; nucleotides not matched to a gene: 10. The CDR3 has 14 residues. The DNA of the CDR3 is TGTGCCAGCAGCCGAATCGACAGGGACCATGGCTACACCTTC. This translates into CASSRIDRDHGYTF.

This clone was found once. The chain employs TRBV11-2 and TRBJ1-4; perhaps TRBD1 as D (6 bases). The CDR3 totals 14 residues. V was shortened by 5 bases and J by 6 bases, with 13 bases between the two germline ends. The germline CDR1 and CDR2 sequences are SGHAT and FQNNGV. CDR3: CASSPQGADEKLFF. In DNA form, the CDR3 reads TGTGCCAGCAGCCCACAGGGAGCGGATGAAAAACTGTTTTTT.

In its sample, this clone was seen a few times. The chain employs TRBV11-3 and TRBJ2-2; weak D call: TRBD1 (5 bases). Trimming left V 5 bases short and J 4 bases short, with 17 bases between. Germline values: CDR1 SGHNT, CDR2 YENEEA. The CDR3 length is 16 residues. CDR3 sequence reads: CASSNSPRASTGELFF. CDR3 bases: TGTGCCAGCAGCAACTCGCCCAGGGCGAGCACCGGGGAGCTGTTTTTT.

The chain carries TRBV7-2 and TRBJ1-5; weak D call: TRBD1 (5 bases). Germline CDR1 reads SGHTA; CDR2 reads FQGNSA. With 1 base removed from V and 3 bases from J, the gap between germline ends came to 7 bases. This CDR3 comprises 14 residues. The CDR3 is CASSLVRDNQPQHF. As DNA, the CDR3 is TGTGCCAGCAGCTTAGTCAGGGACAATCAGCCCCAGCATTTT.

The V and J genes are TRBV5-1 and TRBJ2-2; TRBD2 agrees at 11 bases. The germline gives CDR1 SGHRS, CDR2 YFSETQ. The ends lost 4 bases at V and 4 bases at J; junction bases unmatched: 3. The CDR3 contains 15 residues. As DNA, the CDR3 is TGCGCCAGCAGCGGTAGCGGGGGGGCCACCGGGGAGCTGTTTTTT. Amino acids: CASSGSGGATGELFF.

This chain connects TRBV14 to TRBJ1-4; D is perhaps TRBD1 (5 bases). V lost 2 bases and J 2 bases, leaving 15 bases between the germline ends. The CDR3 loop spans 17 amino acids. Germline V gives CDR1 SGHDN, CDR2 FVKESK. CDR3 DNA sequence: TGTGCCAGCAGCCAAATAGGGGCACGGCATACTAATGAAAAACTGTTTTTT. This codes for CASSQIGARHTNEKLFF.

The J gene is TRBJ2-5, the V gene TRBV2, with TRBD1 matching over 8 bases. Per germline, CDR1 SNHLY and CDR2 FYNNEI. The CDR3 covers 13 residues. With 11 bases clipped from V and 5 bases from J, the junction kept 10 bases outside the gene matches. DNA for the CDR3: TGTGCCGGTGGGACAGGTAGAGGGGAGACCCAGTACTTC. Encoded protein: CAGGTGRGETQYF.